Given below is one T cell receptor (beta chain) in context. The antigen remains unidentified. The V gene end was trimmed by 5 bases and the J gene end by 0 bases; junction bases not matched to a gene: 13. The CDR3 runs to 18 residues. The V gene's germline CDR1 is MDHEN and CDR2 SYDVKM. This specimen comes from a study of T cells in Graves' hyperthyroidism and ophthalmopathy. Background on the study: Staff took peripheral blood when the initial diagnosis was made, before any treatment began.

Exclusion followed for patients with uncontrolled infection, other autoimmune disease, pregnancy or lactation. Study-wide points: Most thyroid clonotypes with frequency above 0.001 were detected in blood.

What was amplified from RNA transcripts were TCR beta CDR3 regions. HTBI primers were used for first-round RT-PCR of the TCR CDR3. TCRdb redid the calling of the multiplex PCR reads with MiXCR, one entry per CDR3 protein. The sample lists about 690,000 distinct CDR3 sequences, roughly 17% occurring once. This TCR was recovered from a man aged 50 or older with Graves' hyperthyroidism. The V call is TRBV28, the J call TRBJ2-5; 9 bases are a match to TRBD1. Sequenced input: blood. DNA of the CDR3: TGTGCCAGCAGTCCAGCTCAGGGGACAGGGCTATACCAAGAGACCCAGTACTTC. As protein: CASSPAQGTGLYQETQYF.